The rows below give T cell receptor beta chains drawn from one sample of a study of T cell responses to AZD1222 COVID-19 vaccine. Profiled with immunoSEQ multiplex PCR; TCRdb holds only in-frame clones, not every one. The repertoire holds 95,000 to 100,000 clones, approximately 84% seen once, with 14% in the top ten. The specimen comprised peripheral blood, sampled 28 days after the second AZD1222 dose. These receptors were obtained from an adult who received the AZD1222 COVID-19 vaccine. Both conserved end residues are part of each CDR3. Fields, in order: clone size, CDR3 length, J gene, V gene, D gene, CDR3 DNA, CDR3 protein. The D gene is left open where the match is weak. Clone size is given for some rows only: seen once, a few or many times, or a class if the clone is expanded.

clone size: .; CDR3 length: 14; J gene: TRBJ1-5; V gene: TRBV30; D gene: .; CDR3 DNA: TGTGCCTGGAGCCGGACAATTAGCAATCAGCCCCAGCATTTT; CDR3 protein: CAWSRTISNQPQHF
clone size: few; CDR3 length: 14; J gene: TRBJ2-1; V gene: TRBV27; D gene: .; CDR3 DNA: TGTGCCAGCAGATCCTTGGCAGGGAATAATGAGCAGTTCTTC; CDR3 protein: CASRSLAGNNEQFF
clone size: .; CDR3 length: 13; J gene: TRBJ1-2; V gene: TRBV6-5; D gene: .; CDR3 DNA: TGTGCCAGCATAGGGCTCCCCGGCTCGGGCTACACCTTC; CDR3 protein: CASIGLPGSGYTF
clone size: .; CDR3 length: 15; J gene: TRBJ1-5; V gene: TRBV9; D gene: TRBD1; CDR3 DNA: TGTGCCAGCAGCTTCGGGACAGGGCAGGGACAGCCCCAGCATTTT; CDR3 protein: CASSFGTGQGQPQHF
clone size: medium-sized; CDR3 length: 12; J gene: TRBJ2-7; V gene: TRBV6-5; D gene: .; CDR3 DNA: TGTGCCAGCAGTCTGGTTTATATAGAGCAGTACTTC; CDR3 protein: CASSLVYIEQYF
clone size: .; CDR3 length: 16; J gene: TRBJ2-5; V gene: TRBV19; D gene: TRBD2; CDR3 DNA: TGTGCCAGTAGTTTAGGACTAGCGGGGAATCAAGAGACCCAGTACTTC; CDR3 protein: CASSLGLAGNQETQYF
clone size: .; CDR3 length: 15; J gene: TRBJ1-2; V gene: TRBV9; D gene: .; CDR3 DNA: TGTGCCAGCAGCGTAGGTCCAGGGGCTAACTATGGCTACACCTTC; CDR3 protein: CASSVGPGANYGYTF
clone size: .; CDR3 length: 16; J gene: TRBJ2-5; V gene: TRBV7-7; D gene: TRBD2; CDR3 DNA: TGTGCCAGCAGCTCAGGACTAGCGGCTACCCAAGAGACCCAGTACTTC; CDR3 protein: CASSSGLAATQETQYF
clone size: .; CDR3 length: 16; J gene: TRBJ2-2; V gene: TRBV6-6; D gene: TRBD2; CDR3 DNA: TGTGCCAGCCTAGCGGGAGGGCCAGTAGGCACCGGGGAGCTGTTTTTT; CDR3 protein: CASLAGGPVGTGELFF
clone size: .; CDR3 length: 13; J gene: TRBJ2-5; V gene: TRBV24-1; D gene: .; CDR3 DNA: TGTGCCACCAGTGTTGGGTACGAGGAGACCCAGTACTTC; CDR3 protein: CATSVGYEETQYF
clone size: .; CDR3 length: 20; J gene: TRBJ2-3; V gene: TRBV4-2; D gene: TRBD2; CDR3 DNA: TGTGCCAGCAGCCAAGAGACTAGCGGGGGGGCCAGGCATCCCACAGATACGCAGTATTTT; CDR3 protein: CASSQETSGGARHPTDTQYF
clone size: .; CDR3 length: 16; J gene: TRBJ2-1; V gene: TRBV7-8; D gene: .; CDR3 DNA: TGTGCCAGCAGCTTATGGGCCGTTAGCTCCTACAATGAGCAGTTCTTC; CDR3 protein: CASSLWAVSSYNEQFF
clone size: .; CDR3 length: 15; J gene: TRBJ2-2; V gene: TRBV6-2/TRBV6-3; D gene: .; CDR3 DNA: TGTGCCAGCAGTCTGGGACTCGGGGGCACCGGGGAGCTGTTTTTT; CDR3 protein: CASSLGLGGTGELFF
clone size: .; CDR3 length: 15; J gene: TRBJ1-2; V gene: TRBV6-5; D gene: .; CDR3 DNA: TGTGCCAGCAGTTACCATGGGACACAGAACTATGGCTACACCTTC; CDR3 protein: CASSYHGTQNYGYTF
clone size: .; CDR3 length: 14; J gene: TRBJ1-6; V gene: TRBV2; D gene: .; CDR3 DNA: TGTGCCAGCAGTGATGTTAGCCGTAATTCACCCCTCCACTTT; CDR3 protein: CASSDVSRNSPLHF
clone size: .; CDR3 length: 15; J gene: TRBJ2-3; V gene: TRBV27; D gene: TRBD1; CDR3 DNA: TGTGCCAGCCGGACAGGGGCGTACGGCACAGATACGCAGTATTTT; CDR3 protein: CASRTGAYGTDTQYF
clone size: once; CDR3 length: 17; J gene: TRBJ1-1; V gene: TRBV4-1; D gene: TRBD1; CDR3 DNA: TGCGCCAGCAGCCAGGCGGGACAGGGGAGAGTTAACACTGAAGCTTTCTTT; CDR3 protein: CASSQAGQGRVNTEAFF
clone size: .; CDR3 length: 16; J gene: TRBJ1-2; V gene: TRBV6-1; D gene: .; CDR3 DNA: TGTGCCAGCAGTGAAGCGCTCCAGGCAGGGAACTATGGCTACACCTTC; CDR3 protein: CASSEALQAGNYGYTF
clone size: .; CDR3 length: 13; J gene: TRBJ1-3; V gene: TRBV3-1/TRBV3-2; D gene: .; CDR3 DNA: TGTGCCAGCAGCCAAGACTGGGCGGGAGTACCCTATTTT; CDR3 protein: CASSQDWAGVPYF
clone size: .; CDR3 length: 15; J gene: TRBJ2-3; V gene: TRBV5-1; D gene: TRBD2; CDR3 DNA: TGCGCCAGCAGCTTGGGAGCGGGGGGAGCAGATACGCAGTATTTT; CDR3 protein: CASSLGAGGADTQYF
clone size: once; CDR3 length: 13; J gene: TRBJ1-1; V gene: TRBV7-8; D gene: .; CDR3 DNA: TGTGCCAGCAGCTTCCACAGGGAAACTGAAGCTTTCTTT; CDR3 protein: CASSFHRETEAFF
clone size: .; CDR3 length: 15; J gene: TRBJ2-2; V gene: TRBV19; D gene: .; CDR3 DNA: TGTGCCAGTAGTATTTTAAGGGATCGAACCGGGGAGCTGTTTTTT; CDR3 protein: CASSILRDRTGELFF
clone size: .; CDR3 length: 15; J gene: TRBJ1-4; V gene: TRBV18; D gene: .; CDR3 DNA: TGTGCCAGCTCACCACCGGCGGGGAGGGGTGAAAAACTGTTTTTT; CDR3 protein: CASSPPAGRGEKLFF
clone size: few; CDR3 length: 15; J gene: TRBJ2-7; V gene: TRBV6-5; D gene: TRBD1; CDR3 DNA: TGTGCCAGCAGTTACGGGGACAGGATTACCTACGAGCAGTACTTC; CDR3 protein: CASSYGDRITYEQYF
clone size: once; CDR3 length: 13; J gene: TRBJ1-2; V gene: TRBV28; D gene: .; CDR3 DNA: TGTGCCAGCAGTCCAGACCAAGGGGAAGGCTACACCTTC; CDR3 protein: CASSPDQGEGYTF
clone size: .; CDR3 length: 17; J gene: TRBJ1-4; V gene: TRBV9; D gene: .; CDR3 DNA: TGTGCCAGCAGCACCAACAGGGATTGGGCAACTAATGAAAAACTGTTTTTT; CDR3 protein: CASSTNRDWATNEKLFF
clone size: .; CDR3 length: 11; J gene: TRBJ2-1; V gene: TRBV24-1; D gene: .; CDR3 DNA: TGTGCCACCAGTGCAGCAAATGAGCAGTTCTTC; CDR3 protein: CATSAANEQFF